The T cell receptor (beta chain) described here comes from a study of OX40 agonist ivuxolimab in advanced cancers. Study summary: Ivuxolimab was delivered to patients intravenously every 2 weeks at doses spanning 0.01 to 10 mg/kg. A history of anti-PD-1, anti-PD-L1 or anti-CTLA-4 therapy was acceptable, and 40% had some. Study results and limitations: Expanded clones were, on average, more numerous in CD8+ T cells than in CD4+.

This clone was detected many times. Antigen unknown. The sample holds other DNA sequences that translate to the same CDR3. Assay: immunoSEQ multiplex PCR; the TCRdb copy retains only in-frame clones and omits some. In the table there are about 35,000 clones, around 80% of which are singletons. CDR3 length: 15 residues. From germline, CDR1 is SNHLY and CDR2 FYNNEI. Trimming pared 2 bases from V and 0 bases from J, leaving 9 bases between. The starting material was CD4+ or CD8+ T cells sorted from blood, obtained in a trial of the OX40 agonist ivuxolimab. The receptor was isolated from an adult with an advanced solid tumor such as melanoma, head and neck, liver or kidney cancer. V gene TRBV2 combines with J gene TRBJ2-3; no definite D call. The CDR3 region has the DNA TGTGCCAGCAGTGAAAGAACAAGTAGCACAGATACGCAGTATTTT. It encodes CASSERTSSTDTQYF.